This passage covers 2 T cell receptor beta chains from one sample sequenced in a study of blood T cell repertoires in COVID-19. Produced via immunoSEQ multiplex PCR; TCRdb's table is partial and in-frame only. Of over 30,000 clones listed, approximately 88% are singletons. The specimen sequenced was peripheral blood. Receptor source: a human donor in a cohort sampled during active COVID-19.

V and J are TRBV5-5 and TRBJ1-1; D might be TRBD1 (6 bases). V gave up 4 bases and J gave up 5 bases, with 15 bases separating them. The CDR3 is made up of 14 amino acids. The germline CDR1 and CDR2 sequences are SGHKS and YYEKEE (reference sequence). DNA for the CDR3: TGTGCCAGCAGCGAACAGGGCTCTAGTACTGAAGCTTTCTTT. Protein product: CASSEQGSSTEAFF.

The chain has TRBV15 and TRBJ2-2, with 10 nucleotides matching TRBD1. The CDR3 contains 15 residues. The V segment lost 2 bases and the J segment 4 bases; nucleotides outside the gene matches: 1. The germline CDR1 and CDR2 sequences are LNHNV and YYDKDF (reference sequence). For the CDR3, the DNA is TGTGCCACCAGCAGAAGGACAGGGGGCACCGGGGAGCTGTTTTTT. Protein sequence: CATSRRTGGTGELFF.